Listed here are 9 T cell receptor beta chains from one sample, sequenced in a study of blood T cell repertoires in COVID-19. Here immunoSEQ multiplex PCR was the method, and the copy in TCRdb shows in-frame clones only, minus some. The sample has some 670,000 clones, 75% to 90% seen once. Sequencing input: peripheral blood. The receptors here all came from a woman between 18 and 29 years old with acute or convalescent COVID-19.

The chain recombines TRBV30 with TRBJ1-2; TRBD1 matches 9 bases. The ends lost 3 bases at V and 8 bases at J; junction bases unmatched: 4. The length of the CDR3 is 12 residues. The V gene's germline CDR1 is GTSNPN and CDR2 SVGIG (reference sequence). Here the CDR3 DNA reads TGTGCCTGGAGGGGGACAGGGTACGGCTACACCTTC. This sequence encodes CAWRGTGYGYTF.

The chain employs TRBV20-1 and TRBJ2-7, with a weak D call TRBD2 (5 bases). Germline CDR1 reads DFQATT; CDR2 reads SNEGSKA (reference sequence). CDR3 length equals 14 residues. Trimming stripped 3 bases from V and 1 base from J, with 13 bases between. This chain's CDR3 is CSASEGSRSYEQYF. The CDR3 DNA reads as TGCAGTGCTAGTGAAGGGAGTCGATCCTACGAGCAGTACTTC.

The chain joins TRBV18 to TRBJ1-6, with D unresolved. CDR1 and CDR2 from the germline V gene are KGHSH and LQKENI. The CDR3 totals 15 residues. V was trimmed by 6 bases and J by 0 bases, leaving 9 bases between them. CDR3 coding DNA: TGTGCCAGCTCCCGGGAGAGCTCCTATAATTCACCCCTCCACTTT. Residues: CASSRESSYNSPLHF. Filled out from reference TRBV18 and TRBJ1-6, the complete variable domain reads NAGVMQNPRHLVRRRGQEARLRCSPMKGHSHVYWYRQLPEEGLKFMVYLQKENIIDESGMPKERFSAEFPKEGPSILRIQQVVRGDSAAYFCASSRESSYNSPLHFGNGTRLTVT.

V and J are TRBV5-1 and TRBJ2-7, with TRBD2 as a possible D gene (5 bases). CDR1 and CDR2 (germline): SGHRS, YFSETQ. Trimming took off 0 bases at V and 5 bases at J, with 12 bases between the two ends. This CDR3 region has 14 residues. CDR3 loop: CASSLAGEVNEQYF. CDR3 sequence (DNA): TGCGCCAGCAGCTTGGCCGGGGAAGTTAACGAGCAGTACTTC.

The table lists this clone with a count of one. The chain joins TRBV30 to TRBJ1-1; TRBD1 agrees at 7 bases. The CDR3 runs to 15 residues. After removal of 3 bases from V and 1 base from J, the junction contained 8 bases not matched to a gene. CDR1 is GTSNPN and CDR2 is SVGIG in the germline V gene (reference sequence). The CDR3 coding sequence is TGTGCCTGGAGCTCAGAGACAGGGCAGAACACTGAAGCTTTCTTT. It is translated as CAWSSETGQNTEAFF.

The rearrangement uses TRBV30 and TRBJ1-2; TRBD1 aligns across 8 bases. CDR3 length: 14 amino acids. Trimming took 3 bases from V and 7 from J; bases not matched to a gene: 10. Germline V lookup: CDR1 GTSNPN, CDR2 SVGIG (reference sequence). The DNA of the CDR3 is TGTGCCTGGAGACGAGGACAGGGCCGGGTTGGCTACACCTTC. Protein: CAWRRGQGRVGYTF.

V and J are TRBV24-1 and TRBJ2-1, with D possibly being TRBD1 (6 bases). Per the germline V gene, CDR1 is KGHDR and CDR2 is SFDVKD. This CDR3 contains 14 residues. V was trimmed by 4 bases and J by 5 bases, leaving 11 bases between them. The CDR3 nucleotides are TGTGCCACCAGTGACCAGGGGTGGGACAATGAGCAGTTCTTC. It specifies CATSDQGWDNEQFF.

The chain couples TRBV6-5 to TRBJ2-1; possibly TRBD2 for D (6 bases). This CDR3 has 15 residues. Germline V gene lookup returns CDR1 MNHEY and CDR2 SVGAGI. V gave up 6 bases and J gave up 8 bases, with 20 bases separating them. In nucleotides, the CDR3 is TGTGCCAGCAGCAAAGGGACTCCGGTTATCGATGAGCAGTTCTTC. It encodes CASSKGTPVIDEQFF.

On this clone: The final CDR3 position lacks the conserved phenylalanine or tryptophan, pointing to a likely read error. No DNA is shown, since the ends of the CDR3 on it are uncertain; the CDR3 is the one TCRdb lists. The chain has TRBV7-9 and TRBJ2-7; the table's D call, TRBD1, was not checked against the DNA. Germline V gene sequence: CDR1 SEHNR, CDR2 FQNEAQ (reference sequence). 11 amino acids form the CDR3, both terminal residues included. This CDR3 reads CASSPRSGNRL.